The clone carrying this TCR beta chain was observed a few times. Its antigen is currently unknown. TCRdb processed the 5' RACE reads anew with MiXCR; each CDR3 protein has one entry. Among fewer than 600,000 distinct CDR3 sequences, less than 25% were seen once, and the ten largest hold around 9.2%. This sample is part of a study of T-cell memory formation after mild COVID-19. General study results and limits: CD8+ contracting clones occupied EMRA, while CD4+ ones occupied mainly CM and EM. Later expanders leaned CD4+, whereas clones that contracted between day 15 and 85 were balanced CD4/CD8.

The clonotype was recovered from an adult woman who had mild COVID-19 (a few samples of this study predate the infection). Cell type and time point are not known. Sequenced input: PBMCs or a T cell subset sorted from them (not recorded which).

The CDR3 nucleotides are TGTGCCAGCAGTTCTCCTCAGGGAGTATTCTATGGCTACACCTTC. Its protein product is CASSSPQGVFYGYTF. V usage is TRBV28 and J usage is TRBJ1-2, with D possibly being TRBD1 (5 bases). V lost 4 bases and J lost 4, with 16 bases in between. The V gene's germline CDR1 is MDHEN and CDR2 SYDVKM. This CDR3 has 15 amino acids.